A single sample is the source of the 31 T cell receptor beta chains below, sequenced in a study of cytomegalovirus exposure and HLA in healthy donors (dated by TCRdb to between 2016 and 2019). Library generation was performed with the immunoSEQ multiplex PCR assay. For the multiplex PCR, a mixture combining 60 forward primers for TCR Vbeta segments and 13 reverse primers for TCR Jbeta segments was used. TCRdb provides this immuneACCESS table in a form limited to in-frame rearrangements. Some clones are lacking; in checked studies, under half of them reflect an unresolved V gene, and why the rest are absent is not known. The sample's records list about 140,000 clones. Clones ranked in the top ten supply approximately 2% of the sample. Sequencing was carried out using PBMCs. The receptor source for this set is a woman aged 18-30 years in good health and CMV-seronegative.

The chain has TRBV4-3 and TRBJ1-2, with TRBD1 matching 8 bases. J lost 7 bases, V lost 0 bases, and 4 bases had no gene match. This CDR3 has 14 amino acids. Germline V lookup: CDR1 LGHNA, CDR2 YSLEER. As DNA, the CDR3 is TGCGCCAGCAGCCAAGAATTTACAGGGGGTGGCTACACCTTC. Its translation is CASSQEFTGGGYTF.

This chain links TRBV19 with TRBJ2-1; D perhaps matches TRBD2 (6 bases). Deletions cut 5 bases from V and 15 bases from J, with 26 bases between. CDR3 length: 15 residues. The germline CDR1 and CDR2 sequences are LNHDA and SQIVND (reference sequence). The CDR3 nucleotides read TGTGCCAGTAGTCCCACACCTACCGGGACTCCTAACCGGTTCTTC. It codes for CASSPTPTGTPNRFF.

The chain joins TRBV9 to TRBJ2-1; the match to TRBD2 covers 9 bases. The CDR3 runs 17 residues. J lost 5 bases, V lost 2 bases, and 11 bases had no gene match. Germline assignment: CDR1 SGDLS and CDR2 YYNGEE. The CDR3: CASSVHPAGGDDNEQFF. The CDR3 nucleotides read TGTGCCAGCAGCGTCCACCCAGCGGGAGGTGACGACAATGAGCAGTTCTTC.

The V call is TRBV4-1, the J call TRBJ1-1, with unresolved D. CDR3 length equals 15 residues. V shed 2 bases and J shed 1 base, with 11 bases lying between them. CDR1 is MGHRA, CDR2 YSYEKL, per germline. The CDR3 bases are TGCGCCAGCAGCCAACCAGCACAGAAGAACACTGAAGCTTTCTTT. Residues: CASSQPAQKNTEAFF.

This rearrangement joins TRBV7-9 to TRBJ1-4, with D maybe TRBD1 (6 bases). CDR3 length: 13 amino acids. Between the trimmed V and J ends, which lost 3 bases and 7 bases, there was a span of 9 bases. Germline V gene lookup returns CDR1 SEHNR and CDR2 FQNEAQ (reference sequence). The CDR3 loop reads CASSLVRGEKLFF. The DNA of the CDR3 is TGTGCCAGCAGCTTGGTCAGGGGTGAAAAACTGTTTTTT.

This chain uses TRBV2 with TRBJ2-1; 8 positions agree with TRBD1. The CDR3 contains 13 residues. The V gene's germline CDR1 is SNHLY and CDR2 FYNNEI. The J segment lost 5 bases and the V segment lost 9 bases, leaving 6 bases of the junction unmatched. The CDR3 loop is CASKQGVHNEQFF. The DNA of the CDR3 is TGTGCCAGTAAACAGGGGGTTCACAATGAGCAGTTCTTC.

This chain connects TRBV7-6 to TRBJ1-2; 7 bases are shared with TRBD1. The germline V gene has CDR1 SGHVS and CDR2 FNYEAQ. J lost 4 bases, V lost 0 bases, and 8 bases had no gene match. CDR3 length: 16 residues. This chain's CDR3 is CASSLAAGGVSYGYTF. As DNA, the CDR3 is TGTGCCAGCAGCTTAGCCGCAGGGGGAGTTAGCTATGGCTACACCTTC.

This sequence joins TRBV28 and TRBJ1-1; TRBD1 is a possible D gene (5 bases). The CDR3 covers 15 residues. Germline V gene lookup returns CDR1 MDHEN and CDR2 SYDVKM. V gave up 2 bases and J gave up 1 base, with 11 bases separating them. The CDR3 DNA reads TGTGCCAGCAGTTTACGGGGGGTCCGGAACACTGAAGCTTTCTTT. Translated: CASSLRGVRNTEAFF.

The chain links TRBV5-1 to TRBJ2-1; 8 nucleotides match TRBD2. The germline gives CDR1 SGHRS, CDR2 YFSETQ. The V segment lost 6 bases and the J segment 3 bases; nucleotides outside the gene matches: 8. The CDR3 length is 15 residues. CDR3 residues: CASTIAGLVYNEQFF. The CDR3 DNA reads as TGCGCCAGCACGATTGCGGGACTAGTCTACAATGAGCAGTTCTTC.

The chain carries TRBV5-4 and TRBJ2-2; TRBD2 aligns across 15 bases. Germline V CDR1 and CDR2: SGHNT, YYREEE (reference sequence). The length of the CDR3 is 16 residues. Trimming cost V 7 bases and J 4 bases; bases outside gene matches: 5. CDR3 region: CASGLAGGPGTGELFF. The CDR3 DNA reads as TGTGCCAGCGGACTAGCGGGAGGGCCGGGCACCGGGGAGCTGTTTTTT.

The CDR3 loop reads CASSQLTGQGGGIGEKLFF. The DNA of the CDR3 is TGCGCCAGCAGCCAACTGACGGGACAGGGAGGGGGTATCGGTGAAAAACTGTTTTTT. The chain is built from TRBV4-1 and TRBJ1-4, with 9 positions matching TRBD1. CDR3 length: 19 residues. V gave up 2 bases and J gave up 7 bases; unmatched junction bases: 17. The germline V gene has CDR1 MGHRA and CDR2 YSYEKL.

The V gene is TRBV19, the J gene TRBJ2-3; D perhaps matches TRBD2 (5 bases). Per the germline V gene, CDR1 is LNHDA and CDR2 is SQIVND (reference sequence). With 10 bases removed from V and 2 bases from J, the gap between germline ends came to 10 bases. This CDR3 region has 12 residues. For the CDR3, the DNA is TGTGCCACCACCGGACTCACAGATACGCAGTATTTT. Translated: CATTGLTDTQYF.

The V call is TRBV7-3, the J call TRBJ2-3, with 15 bases lining up with TRBD2. CDR3 size: 22 residues. V lost 1 base to trimming and J lost 2 bases; unmatched junction nucleotides: 16. CDR1 SGHTA and CDR2 FQGTGA come from the germline V gene. DNA of the CDR3: TGTGCCAGCAGCTTAAGAGGAAGGTTGGAGGGGACTAGCGGGAGGTACACAGATACGCAGTATTTT. Its translation is CASSLRGRLEGTSGRYTDTQYF.

The chain is built from TRBV2 and TRBJ1-2; D gene ambiguous. The CDR3 covers 14 residues. The germline V gene has CDR1 SNHLY and CDR2 FYNNEI. The V and J ends lost 2 bases and 1 base respectively, with 8 bases between them. CDR3 sequence (DNA): TGTGCCAGCAGTGAAAGCGCTGGTAACTATGGCTACACCTTC. Protein product: CASSESAGNYGYTF. Looking up the rest from reference TRBV2 and TRBJ1-2 gives the full variable domain: EPEVTQTPSHQVTQMGQEVILRCVPISNHLYFYWYRQILGQKVEFLVSFYNNEISEKSEIFDDQFSVERPDGSNFTLKIRSTKLEDSAMYFCASSESAGNYGYTFGSGTRLTVV.

The chain carries TRBV19 and TRBJ2-1; D gene uncertain. Trimming removed 3 bases from V and 4 bases from J, with 13 bases in between. From germline, CDR1 is LNHDA and CDR2 SQIVND (reference sequence). CDR3 length: 15 residues. The DNA of the CDR3 is TGTGCCAGTAGTATTGATAGAGATCCATACAATGAGCAGTTCTTC. It translates to CASSIDRDPYNEQFF.

As for this clone: The sample has other DNA sequences that encode this CDR3 too. The chain carries TRBV19 and TRBJ2-3; 7 bases are shared with TRBD1. The V segment lost 6 bases and the J segment 0 bases; nucleotides outside the gene matches: 9. This CDR3 region has 16 residues. Germline V lookup: CDR1 LNHDA, CDR2 SQIVND (reference sequence). The chain's CDR3 is CASSPTGDPSTDTQYF. CDR3 sequence (DNA): TGTGCCAGTAGCCCCACAGGGGACCCTAGCACAGATACGCAGTATTTT.

CDR3 in amino acids: CASSYSESLTEAFF. The DNA for the CDR3 is TGTGCCAGCAGTTACTCGGAGAGCCTCACTGAAGCTTTCTTT. J is TRBJ1-1 and V is TRBV6-5; D not resolved. Germline CDR1 MNHEY, CDR2 SVGAGI. CDR3 length: 14 residues. V lost 0 bases and J 4 bases, leaving 9 bases between the germline ends.

The CDR3 spells CASRQWDRGSSEKLFF. The CDR3 DNA follows: TGTGCCAGCAGACAGTGGGACAGGGGTTCGAGCGAAAAACTGTTTTTT. This sequence joins TRBV2 and TRBJ1-4; 10 bases line up with TRBD1. This CDR3 is 16 amino acids long. The germline gives CDR1 SNHLY, CDR2 FYNNEI. With 6 bases clipped from V and 8 bases from J, the junction kept 12 bases outside the gene matches.

CDR3 in amino acids: CASSPLSGGNEAFF. The CDR3 DNA follows: TGTGCCAGCTCACCTTTGTCAGGGGGCAATGAAGCTTTCTTT. The V call is TRBV18, the J call TRBJ1-1; 8 bases agree with TRBD1. This CDR3 is built from 14 residues. Trimming removed 3 bases from V and 7 bases from J; junction bases left unmatched: 7. Germline CDR1 is KGHSH and CDR2 is LQKENI.

V and J are TRBV10-1 and TRBJ2-5; 10 nucleotides line up with TRBD1. The CDR3 extends over 16 amino acids. Unmatched junction bases numbered 6, after V lost 0 bases and J lost 5 bases. Germline assignment: CDR1 WNHNN and CDR2 SYGVQD (reference sequence). The chain's CDR3 is CASSESGTGAWETQYF. CDR3 DNA sequence: TGCGCCAGCAGTGAGTCGGGGACAGGGGCCTGGGAGACCCAGTACTTC.

The chain combines TRBV6-1 with TRBJ1-1; 9 nucleotides match TRBD1. Germline CDR1 MNHNS, CDR2 SASEGT. The CDR3 consists of 14 residues. Trimming at V came to 5 bases and at J to 1 base, leaving 2 bases not matched to a gene. Here the CDR3 reads CASSQDRGNTEAFF. The DNA for the CDR3 is TGTGCCAGCAGTCAGGACAGGGGGAACACTGAAGCTTTCTTT.

The chain uses TRBV6-6 and TRBJ2-7, with 15 positions matching TRBD2. Germline CDR1 and CDR2: MNHNY and SVGAGI (reference sequence). Losses at the gene ends were 2 bases for V and 9 bases for J; bases not matched to a gene: 8. The CDR3 covers 16 residues. The CDR3, as DNA: TGTGCCAGCAGTTACGGACTAGCGGGAGGGCAAGGGAGGCAGTACGTC. It is translated as CASSYGLAGGQGRQYV.

The chain employs TRBV4-2 and TRBJ2-2; 9 bases fit TRBD2. CDR3 size: 18 residues. V lost 0 bases to trimming and J lost 5 bases; unmatched junction nucleotides: 10. Germline CDR1 LGHNA, CDR2 YNFKEQ. This chain's CDR3 is CASSQDYGGRVRTGELFF. The CDR3 DNA follows: TGTGCCAGCAGCCAAGATTACGGCGGGAGGGTGAGGACCGGGGAGCTGTTTTTT.

This chain links TRBV2 with TRBJ1-2; perhaps TRBD1 as D (5 bases). Trimming stripped 5 bases from V and 8 bases from J, with 18 bases between. Germline assignment: CDR1 SNHLY and CDR2 FYNNEI. The CDR3 sequence is 14 residues long. DNA for the CDR3: TGTGCCAGCAGTCTAAATCAGGCTCAGGGAGGCTACACCTTC. Encoded protein: CASSLNQAQGGYTF.

The V and J genes are TRBV11-1 and TRBJ2-3; D is unresolved. This CDR3 has 11 residues. Germline V gives CDR1 SGHAT, CDR2 FQDESV (reference sequence). The V end lost 6 bases, the J end lost 3 bases, and 4 bases lay between the germline ends. CDR3 sequence (DNA): TGTGCCAGCAGTTCGACAGATACGCAGTATTTT. Its translation: CASSSTDTQYF.

CDR3 sequence (DNA): TGTGCCTGGAGCCCCGGGTTAACTAGCACAGATACGCAGTATTTT. The encoded protein is CAWSPGLTSTDTQYF. The rearrangement uses TRBV30 and TRBJ2-3; unclear D gene. The CDR3 extends over 15 amino acids. The V gene lost 3 bases and the J gene lost 0 bases, with 13 bases spanning the gap. From germline, CDR1 is GTSNPN and CDR2 SVGIG (reference sequence).

With regard to this clone: The same CDR3 arises from other DNA sequences in this sample as well. V and J are TRBV6-5 and TRBJ2-1; 10 bases are a match to TRBD2. With 0 bases clipped from V and 7 bases from J, the junction kept 3 bases outside the gene matches. The CDR3 is 15 residues long. The V gene's germline CDR1 is MNHEY and CDR2 SVGAGI. The CDR3 sequence: CASSYSLAGENEQFF. CDR3 sequence (DNA): TGTGCCAGCAGTTACTCGCTAGCGGGAGAGAATGAGCAGTTCTTC.

The V and J genes are TRBV5-1 and TRBJ2-5, with D unresolved. The V end lost 4 bases, the J end lost 5 bases, and 12 bases lay between the germline ends. Germline V gene sequence: CDR1 SGHRS, CDR2 YFSETQ. This CDR3 contains 13 residues. The CDR3 loop is CASSGSWSETQYF. For the CDR3, the DNA is TGCGCCAGCAGCGGGTCCTGGAGTGAGACCCAGTACTTC.

The V and J genes are TRBV4-3 and TRBJ1-2; D call uncertain. V was trimmed by 0 bases and J by 4 bases, leaving 18 bases between them. The CDR3 totals 17 residues. Germline V CDR1 and CDR2: LGHNA, YSLEER. The CDR3 here is CASSQERGWGISYGYTF. CDR3 bases: TGCGCCAGCAGCCAAGAACGCGGGTGGGGAATCTCCTATGGCTACACCTTC.

This sequence joins TRBV29-1 and TRBJ2-7, with D possibly TRBD2 on 5 matching bases. The CDR3 has 12 residues. The germline V gene has CDR1 SQVTM and CDR2 ANQGSEA. The ends were cut back, 6 bases at V and 5 bases at J, with 14 bases in the middle. Here the CDR3 DNA reads TGCAGCGTGAGGACTCCTGGGGACGAGCAGTACTTC. Residues: CSVRTPGDEQYF.

The chain is built from TRBV5-1 and TRBJ1-2; 7 bases agree with TRBD1. Trimming cost V 4 bases and J 6 bases; bases outside gene matches: 6. The CDR3 has 13 amino acids. CDR1 is SGHRS and CDR2 is YFSETQ in the germline V gene. CDR3 sequence: CASSLTGENGYTF. CDR3 bases: TGCGCCAGCAGCCTTACAGGGGAGAATGGCTACACCTTC.